These 25 T cell receptor beta chains were sequenced from one sample in a study of blood T cell repertoires in COVID-19. Sequenced by immunoSEQ multiplex PCR; TCRdb stores in-frame clones only, minus some. The data show under 150,000 clones, with approximately 85% seen just once and roughly 13% held by the top ten. The specimen was peripheral blood. The receptors come from a human donor in a cohort sampled during active COVID-19.

The chain recombines TRBV19 with TRBJ2-1, with TRBD1 matching 9 bases. The V and J ends lost 3 bases and 7 bases, in that order; junction bases with no gene match: 7. The CDR3 is 15 amino acids. Germline V gene lookup returns CDR1 LNHDA and CDR2 SQIVND (reference sequence). CDR3 residues: CASSIEGTGYNEQFF. CDR3 bases: TGTGCCAGTAGTATTGAGGGGACAGGGTATAATGAGCAGTTCTTC. Based on the CDR3 plus reference TRBV19 and TRBJ2-1, the full variable domain is DGGITQSPKYLFRKEGQNVTLSCEQNLNHDAMYWYRQDPGQGLRLIYYSQIVNDFQKGDIAEGYSVSREKKESFPLTVTSAQKNPTAFYLCASSIEGTGYNEQFFGPGTRLTVL.

The chain has TRBV11-2 and TRBJ2-7; the D gene is possibly TRBD2 (5 bases). This CDR3 contains 14 residues. Trimming cost V 2 bases and J 0 bases, with 8 bases left between them. The germline V gene encodes CDR1 SGHAT and CDR2 FQNNGV. This CDR3 reads CASSLLGDSYEQYF. The CDR3 DNA follows: TGTGCCAGCAGCTTACTCGGGGACTCCTACGAGCAGTACTTC.

V gene TRBV20-1 combines with J gene TRBJ2-7; the match to TRBD2 covers 10 bases. The length of the CDR3 is 13 residues. With 3 bases clipped from V and 3 bases from J, the junction kept 2 bases outside the gene matches. In germline, CDR1 is DFQATT, CDR2 SNEGSKA (reference sequence). CDR3 DNA sequence: TGCAGTGCTAGTAGCGGGGGGCTCTACGAGCAGTACTTC. It encodes CSASSGGLYEQYF.

V gene TRBV11-3 combines with J gene TRBJ2-2, with TRBD2 matching over 13 bases. CDR1 and CDR2 (germline): SGHNT, YENEEA. V shed 4 bases and J 5 bases; nucleotides not matched to a gene: 7. CDR3 size: 17 residues. CDR3 bases: TGTGCCAGCAGCTCCTCGACTAGCGGGGGGAGGACCGGGGAGCTGTTTTTT. Residues: CASSSSTSGGRTGELFF. The whole variable domain, remainder taken from reference TRBV11-3 and TRBJ2-2, is EAGVVQSPRYKIIEKKQPVAFWCNPISGHNTLYWYLQNLGQGPELLIRYENEEAVDDSQLPKDRFSAERLKGVDSTLKIQPAELGDSAVYLCASSSSTSGGRTGELFFGEGSRLTVL.

The chain has TRBV5-4 and TRBJ1-1; D gene uncertain. Looked up from germline, CDR1 is SGHNT and CDR2 is YYREEE (reference sequence). Trimming stripped 0 bases from V and 1 base from J, with 7 bases between. The CDR3 has 14 residues. This CDR3 is CASSLGAENTEAFF. CDR3 DNA sequence: TGTGCCAGCAGCTTGGGGGCAGAGAACACTGAAGCTTTCTTT.

The chain recombines TRBV5-1 with TRBJ2-7, with 11 nucleotides matching TRBD2. The CDR3 sequence is 16 residues long. CDR1 and CDR2 from the germline V gene are SGHRS and YFSETQ. V lost 4 bases to trimming and J lost 5 bases; unmatched junction nucleotides: 11. The CDR3 region has the DNA TGCGCCAGCAGCCCGATAGCGGGGGGGCTTTCCCACGAGCAGTACTTC. It codes for CASSPIAGGLSHEQYF.

This clone was detected only a few times. V gene TRBV18 combines with J gene TRBJ2-1, with D perhaps TRBD2 (6 bases). CDR1 and CDR2 (germline): KGHSH, LQKENI. V was shortened by 3 bases and J by 1 base, with 13 bases between the two germline ends. This CDR3 is 16 amino acids long. The DNA for the CDR3 is TGTGCCAGCTCACCGCGGAGGGACGTTTCCTACAATGAGCAGTTCTTC. Amino acid sequence: CASSPRRDVSYNEQFF.

J is TRBJ1-3 and V is TRBV6-5; tentative D call: TRBD1 (6 bases). CDR1 and CDR2 from the germline V gene are MNHEY and SVGAGI. The CDR3 spans 16 residues. V was cut by 3 bases and J by 0 bases, with 12 bases left in between. This CDR3 is CASSYGQTHSGNTIYF. The CDR3, as DNA: TGTGCCAGCAGTTATGGACAGACCCACTCTGGAAACACCATATATTTT.

V is TRBV27 and J is TRBJ2-3; D is possibly TRBD2 (6 bases). The CDR3 is 15 amino acids. Germline CDR1 MNHEY, CDR2 SMNVEV (reference sequence). Trimming removed 4 bases at V and 1 base at J, with 12 bases between. For the CDR3, the DNA is TGTGCCAGCAGTTCGGGACTCGGGGGCACAGATACGCAGTATTTT. It codes for CASSSGLGGTDTQYF.

This clone was counted a single time. The gene calls are TRBV5-4 and TRBJ1-4, with TRBD1 matching 9 bases. After removal of 4 bases from V and 7 bases from J, the junction contained 5 bases not matched to a gene. The CDR3 is 14 residues long. Germline values: CDR1 SGHNT, CDR2 YYREEE (reference sequence). The chain's CDR3 is CASSPTGGFEKLFF. The DNA for the CDR3 is TGTGCCAGCAGCCCGACAGGGGGGTTTGAAAAACTGTTTTTT.

This clone was observed once. The V and J genes are TRBV18 and TRBJ2-3; a possible D gene is TRBD2 (6 bases). Trimming shortened V by 0 bases and J by 2 bases, and 12 bases separated the two germline ends. Germline assignment: CDR1 KGHSH and CDR2 LQKENI. This CDR3 contains 16 residues. Here the CDR3 reads CASSPPGTANTDTQYF. CDR3 nucleotide sequence: TGTGCCAGCTCACCACCGGGGACTGCCAACACAGATACGCAGTATTTT.

The chain recombines TRBV7-8 with TRBJ1-2; D call uncertain. CDR3 length: 14 amino acids. V was clipped by 0 bases and J by 4 bases, with 9 bases between them. Germline CDR1 is SGHVS and CDR2 is FQNEAQ. The CDR3 loop is CASSLAGEVYGYTF. Written as DNA, the CDR3 is TGTGCCAGCAGCTTAGCTGGGGAGGTCTATGGCTACACCTTC.

The rearrangement joins TRBV12-5 to TRBJ2-7; D unresolved. Deletions cut 0 bases from V and 3 bases from J, with 12 bases between. The CDR3 extends over 15 amino acids. Germline V gene lookup returns CDR1 LGHNT and CDR2 FRNRAP. The CDR3: CASGLVHDGDYEQYF. The CDR3 coding sequence is TGTGCTAGTGGTTTGGTACATGACGGAGACTACGAGCAGTACTTC.

The chain uses TRBV24-1 and TRBJ2-2; the D is unclear. The V gene's germline CDR1 is KGHDR and CDR2 SFDVKD. Trimming took 6 bases from V and 2 from J, leaving 6 bases between them. This CDR3 region has 13 residues. The CDR3 region has the DNA TGTGCCACCAGTCCAGGCAACACCGGGGAGCTGTTTTTT. Its protein is CATSPGNTGELFF.

This clone was observed once. The chain links TRBV30 to TRBJ1-5, with D uncertain. The CDR3 is made up of 15 amino acids. V lost 0 bases, J lost 0 bases, and 9 bases lay in between. Germline-derived CDR1 and CDR2 are GTSNPN and SVGIG (reference sequence). Here the CDR3 reads CAWSVGGPSNQPQHF. As DNA, the CDR3 is TGTGCCTGGAGTGTGGGCGGGCCTAGCAATCAGCCCCAGCATTTT.

This clone came up once. This sequence joins TRBV5-1 and TRBJ2-7; D is possibly TRBD1 (6 bases). Germline V gives CDR1 SGHRS, CDR2 YFSETQ. The length of the CDR3 is 16 residues. V shed 4 bases and J shed 0 bases, with 17 bases lying between them. DNA of the CDR3: TGCGCCAGCAGCGATGACAGGTCCCGGGCCTCCTACGAGCAGTACTTC. It encodes CASSDDRSRASYEQYF.

CDR3 DNA sequence: TGTGCCAGCGCCGACGCGGGGGACACTGAAGCTTTCTTT. Residues: CASADAGDTEAFF. The rearrangement joins TRBV25-1 to TRBJ1-1; weak D call: TRBD1 (5 bases). The germline CDR1 and CDR2 sequences are MGHDK and SYGVNS. The CDR3 covers 13 residues. Deletions cut 8 bases from V and 3 bases from J, with 13 bases between.

J is TRBJ1-2 and V is TRBV12-3 or TRBV12-4; 7 bases match TRBD1. V was pared by 9 bases and J by 7 bases, with 8 bases of the junction left unmatched. The CDR3 length is 12 residues. CDR3 residues: CASETGWGGYTF. CDR3 DNA: TGTGCCAGTGAGACAGGGTGGGGTGGCTACACCTTC.

The table lists this clone with a count of one. V usage is TRBV6-5 and J usage is TRBJ2-5, with TRBD2 matching 7 bases. Germline V gene data show CDR1 as MNHEY and CDR2 as SVGAGI. This CDR3 region has 13 residues. Trimming cost V 6 bases and J 2 bases; bases outside gene matches: 3. The CDR3 DNA is TGTGCCAGCAGCCGGGGGGTACAAGAGACCCAGTACTTC. Translating gives CASSRGVQETQYF.

The rearrangement links TRBV5-1 to TRBJ2-7; D gene unclear. The CDR3 runs to 12 residues. Trimming took 6 bases from V and 2 from J, leaving 9 bases between them. Germline loops: CDR1 SGHRS, CDR2 YFSETQ. The CDR3 here is CASNAETYEQYF. The CDR3 region has the DNA TGCGCCAGCAATGCCGAGACCTACGAGCAGTACTTC.

The chain is built from TRBV6-5 and TRBJ2-7; D is perhaps TRBD1 (5 bases). Trimming removed 7 bases at V and 5 bases at J, with 18 bases between. The CDR3 totals 14 residues. Looked up from germline, CDR1 is MNHEY and CDR2 is SVGAGI. The CDR3 is CASTSAATRDEQYF. The CDR3, as DNA: TGTGCCAGCACCTCTGCGGCCACCAGGGACGAGCAGTACTTC.

The chain links TRBV6-6 to TRBJ2-1, with TRBD1 matching over 9 bases. V gave up 6 bases and J gave up 3 bases; unmatched junction bases: 18. The CDR3 spans 19 residues. The germline CDR1 and CDR2 sequences are MNHNY and SVGAGI (reference sequence). This CDR3 reads CASSLRGRQGGSFYNEQFF. The CDR3 region has the DNA TGTGCCAGCAGCTTAAGGGGGAGACAGGGGGGATCCTTCTACAATGAGCAGTTCTTC.

The V and J genes are TRBV9 and TRBJ2-2, with D unclear. The CDR3 runs to 15 residues. Trimming cost V 3 bases and J 0 bases, with 9 bases left between them. In germline, CDR1 is SGDLS, CDR2 YYNGEE. The CDR3 protein is CASSEGGSNTGELFF. DNA of the CDR3: TGTGCCAGCAGCGAAGGCGGATCGAACACCGGGGAGCTGTTTTTT.

This clone was picked up a small number of times. This chain connects TRBV15 to TRBJ1-1; no reliable D call. The V and J ends lost 0 bases and 8 bases respectively, with 10 bases between them. Per the germline V gene, CDR1 is LNHNV and CDR2 is YYDKDF (reference sequence). The length of the CDR3 is 13 residues. The CDR3: CATSRDRLAEAFF. CDR3 nucleotides: TGTGCCACCAGCAGAGACCGACTAGCCGAAGCTTTCTTT.

The V gene is TRBV11-2, the J gene TRBJ1-1, with 7 bases that match TRBD1. CDR3 length: 14 amino acids. The junction had 10 bases not matched to a gene; V was cut back by 6 bases and J by 6 bases. In germline, CDR1 is SGHAT, CDR2 FQNNGV. CDR3 sequence (DNA): TGTGCCAGCAGGCCGACAGGGAAAGGTGCTGAAGCTTTCTTT. Protein: CASRPTGKGAEAFF.